These 5 T cell receptor beta chains share one sample of origin, sequenced in a study of T cell responses to AZD1222 COVID-19 vaccine. Measured with immunoSEQ multiplex PCR; TCRdb has only the in-frame clones, and not every one. Of 120,000 to 150,000 clones in the sample, roughly nine tenths are singletons; the top ten hold around 1.5%. Here the sequenced sample was peripheral blood, taken 28 days after the second AZD1222 dose. These receptors all come from an adult who received the AZD1222 COVID-19 vaccine.

The chain links TRBV10-3 to TRBJ2-1; TRBD2 matches 8 bases. After removal of 8 bases from V and 4 bases from J, the junction contained 7 bases not matched to a gene. The CDR3 runs to 14 residues. Germline-derived CDR1 and CDR2 are ENHRY and SYGVKD. The CDR3 sequence: CAIRYSGAYNEQFF. Here the CDR3 DNA reads TGTGCCATCCGCTATAGCGGGGCTTACAATGAGCAGTTCTTC.

The table lists this clone with a count of one. The J gene is TRBJ2-2, the V gene TRBV24-1; 9 bases are shared with TRBD2. The J segment lost 0 bases and the V segment lost 0 bases, leaving 7 bases of the junction unmatched. Germline V CDR1 and CDR2: KGHDR, SFDVKD. This CDR3 has 19 amino acids. The CDR3 nucleotides are TGTGCCACCAGTGATTTGGCTAGCGGGATATCGACGAACACCGGGGAGCTGTTTTTT. Residues: CATSDLASGISTNTGELFF.

This clone has a single count. The J gene is TRBJ1-5, the V gene TRBV28; D not resolved. Germline V lookup: CDR1 MDHEN, CDR2 SYDVKM. The CDR3 spans 14 residues. Trimming shortened V by 3 bases and J by 7 bases, and 13 bases separated the two germline ends. CDR3 sequence: CASSLPQREQPQHF. CDR3 nucleotide sequence: TGTGCCAGCAGTTTGCCCCAAAGGGAACAGCCCCAGCATTTT. Full variable domain (missing parts from reference TRBV28 and TRBJ1-5): DVKVTQSSRYLVKRTGEKVFLECVQDMDHENMFWYRQDPGLGLRLIYFSYDVKMKEKGDIPEGYSVSREKKERFSLILESASTNQTSMYLCASSLPQREQPQHFGDGTRLSIL.

This clone was recorded once. The chain carries TRBV28 and TRBJ2-7, with 11 bases matching TRBD2. The germline gives CDR1 MDHEN, CDR2 SYDVKM. The CDR3 is made up of 17 amino acids. Germline trimming cut 4 bases from V and 5 bases from J; bases unmatched to any gene: 13. Here the CDR3 reads CASSSLLLAGDFDEQYF. CDR3 DNA: TGTGCCAGCAGTTCGCTCCTACTAGCGGGAGACTTCGACGAGCAGTACTTC.

The CDR3 here is CASSSVRLNTEAFF. The CDR3, as DNA: TGTGCCAGCAGTTCTGTCAGATTGAACACTGAAGCTTTCTTT. The chain is built from TRBV6-5 and TRBJ1-1, with no clear D. Germline loops: CDR1 MNHEY, CDR2 SVGAGI. The V and J ends lost 4 bases and 0 bases respectively, with 9 bases between them. The CDR3 runs 14 residues.